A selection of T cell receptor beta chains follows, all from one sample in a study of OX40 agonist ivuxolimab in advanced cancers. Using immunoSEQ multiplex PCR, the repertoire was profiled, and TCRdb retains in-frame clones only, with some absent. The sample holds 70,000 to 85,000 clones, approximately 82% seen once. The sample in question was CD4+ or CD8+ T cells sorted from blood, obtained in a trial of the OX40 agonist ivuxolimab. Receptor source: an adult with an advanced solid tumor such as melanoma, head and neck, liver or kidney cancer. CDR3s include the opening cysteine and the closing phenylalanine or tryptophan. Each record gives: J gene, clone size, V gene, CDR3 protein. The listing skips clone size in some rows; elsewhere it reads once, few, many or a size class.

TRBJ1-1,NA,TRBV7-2,CASSSQGFRDTEAFF
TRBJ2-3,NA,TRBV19,CASSPREGIDTQYF
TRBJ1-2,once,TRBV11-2,CASSEHTVGEGYTF
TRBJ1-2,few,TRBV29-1,CSVGQGAGYGYTF
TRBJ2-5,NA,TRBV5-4,CASSLRDYGETQYF
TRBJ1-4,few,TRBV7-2,CASSLVGANEKLFF
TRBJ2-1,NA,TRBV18,CASSQVMGQNNEQFF
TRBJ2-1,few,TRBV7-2,CASSSGRNEQFF
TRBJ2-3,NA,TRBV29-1,CSVVGSRGVDTQYF
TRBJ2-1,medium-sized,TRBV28,CASSRDTYNEQFF
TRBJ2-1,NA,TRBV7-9,CASSRLPAGWGPNEQFF
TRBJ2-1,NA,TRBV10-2,CASSELLSSYNEQFF
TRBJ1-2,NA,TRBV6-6,CASETNYGYTF
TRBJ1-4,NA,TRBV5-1,CASSLEVPGEKLFF
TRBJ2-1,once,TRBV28,CASTQDSTEQFF
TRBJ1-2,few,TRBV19,CASSIDGQFNYGYTF
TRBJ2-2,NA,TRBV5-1,CASSLTTQEGGELFF
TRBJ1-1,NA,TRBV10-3,CATSSRGQGDTEAFF
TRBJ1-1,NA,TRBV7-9,CASSLAGNANTEAFF
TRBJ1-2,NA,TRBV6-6,CASSYSETNYGYTF
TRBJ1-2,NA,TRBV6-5,CASSYSTGADYGYTF
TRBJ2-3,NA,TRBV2,CASSPQGDTDTQYF
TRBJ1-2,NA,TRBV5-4,CASSSDSIGYTF
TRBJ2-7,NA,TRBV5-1,CASSTTASSYEQYF
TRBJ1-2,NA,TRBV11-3,CASSLGRFGYGYTF
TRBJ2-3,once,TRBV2,CASRYSGDTQYF
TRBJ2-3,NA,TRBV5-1,CASSSGTKGTDTQYF
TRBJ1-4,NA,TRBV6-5,CASRTGGGSEKLFF
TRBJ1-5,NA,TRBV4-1,CASSQDLRGVGNQPQHF
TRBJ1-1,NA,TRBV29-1,CSVGGVTNTEAFF
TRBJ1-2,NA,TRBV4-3,CASSQGYGGSYGYTF
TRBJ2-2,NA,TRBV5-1,CASSIGGAPSGELFF
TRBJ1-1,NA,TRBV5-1,CASSLEPSNTEAFF
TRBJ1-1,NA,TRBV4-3,CASSPTGGFTEAFF
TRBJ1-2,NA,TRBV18,CASSPSTAEGYTF
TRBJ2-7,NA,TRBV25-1,CASRPGQGPSYEQYF
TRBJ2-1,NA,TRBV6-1,CASSETGTGVNEQFF
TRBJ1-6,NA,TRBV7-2,CASNRGGFESPLHF
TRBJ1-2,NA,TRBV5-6,CASSLTGMRGYTF
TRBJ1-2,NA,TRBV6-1,CASSEGEEYYGYTF
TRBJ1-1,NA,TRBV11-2,CASSSLRGRGTEAFF
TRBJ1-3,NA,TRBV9,CASSVVPGGTGGAEVRNTIYF
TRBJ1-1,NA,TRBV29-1,CSVAKRGATEAFF
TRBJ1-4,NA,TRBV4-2,CASSQDLNEGGGEKLFF